This T cell receptor beta chain comes out of a study of blood T cell repertoires in COVID-19. Overall study: Sites in the United States, Italy and Spain provided acute and convalescent COVID-19 samples.

V lost 3 bases, J lost 1 base, and 2 bases stayed unmatched. Looked up from germline, CDR1 is LGHDT and CDR2 is YNNKEL (reference sequence). The CDR3 is 15 residues long. Methods used by the authors: Using reference gene primer amplification, nucleated cell counts were estimated. The method was immunoSEQ multiplex PCR; TCRdb's version includes in-frame clones alone and lacks a portion of them. That table gives V, J and clone size, and the DNA gave D and trimming. Counted here are roughly 200,000 clones, 90% occurring once; the ten biggest clones make up roughly 0.56%. There are a few counts of this clone.

Material for sequencing was peripheral blood. This clonotype was sampled from a man aged 50 or older with acute or convalescent COVID-19. This chain connects TRBV3-1 (or the pseudogene TRBV3-2) to TRBJ2-1, with TRBD2 identical over 8 bases. The CDR3 sequence: CASSQREASYNEQFF. The CDR3 DNA sequence: TGTGCCAGCAGCCAGCGGGAGGCATCCTACAATGAGCAGTTCTTC.